This T cell receptor beta chain was captured by sequencing in a study of cytomegalovirus exposure and HLA in healthy donors (dated by TCRdb to 2015 to 2018). For the wider study: According to an earlier analysis of 587 of the donors, roughly 180 million T cells yielded 120 million or so unique TCR beta sequences and 276 Gb of sequence data. About 300 gigabases of sequencing data and tens of millions of unique TCR sequences were included in an early release covering about 700 HLA-typed donors. Of the 398 genotyped donors, roughly 80% fell in the genetic ancestry cluster associated with self-reported Caucasian donors. The study aimed to test whether cataloging public T cell receptors could reveal signatures of past pathogen exposure. The study used immunosequencing to profile the T cell repertoires of around 600 subjects and linked those repertoires to cytomegalovirus serostatus. Along with the roughly 610-subject first cohort, a separate validation cohort of around 110 different subjects was used. To predict cytomegalovirus infection status, the study combined high-throughput TCR immunosequencing, statistical association of individual TCRs with disease status, and machine learning. A later analysis re-examined previously published TCR beta repertoires from more than 600 donors and added high-resolution HLA genotyping to investigate patterns of TCR occurrence. Rather than using new phenotypic data, the later analysis identified candidate immune exposures from TCR beta sequences and from how often those sequences occurred across donors. An earlier analysis of 587 of the donors applied high-throughput TCR beta sequencing to assess whether each TCR beta V gene segment acted as functional or pseudogenic. Donor age, sex, ethnicity and CMV serostatus were compiled alongside the repertoire data. A later genetic analysis used genome-wide SNP genotypes for 398 of the 666 donors, treating that subset as a discovery cohort. Every repertoire in the discovery cohort had been generated on one and the same sequencing platform. HLA typing included class I and class II loci at four-digit resolution. Typing coverage differed by locus: A, B, C, DRB1 and DQB1 were typed in roughly 620-640 donors, DQA1 in approximately 520, DPA1 in some 610, and DPB1 in just under 490. Roughly five DR-DQ haplotypes were handled as single units for association and clustering, since linkage in the cohort was strong. Across 300 to 400 genotyped donors of the cohort, an average of about 240,000 unique TCR beta nucleotide sequences per donor were sequenced, and roughly 18% of those sequences were non-productive.

Library generation was performed with the immunoSEQ multiplex PCR assay. A mixture of 60 forward primers for TCR Vbeta segments and 13 reverse primers for TCR Jbeta segments was used in the multiplex PCR. The CDR3 region of rearranged TCR beta genes was amplified from genomic DNA with a multiplex PCR assay. The amplified TCR beta libraries were sequenced on the Illumina HiSeq System as 87-base-pair reads. The original methods were these. Across the 670 or so repertoires, a later analysis counted approximately 75 million unique TCR beta chains, some 11 million of which were shared by at least two donors. A nearest-neighbor algorithm error-corrected the raw reads and collapsed the reads into unique sequences, merging closely related sequences to remove PCR and sequencing errors. CDR3 sequences were aligned to IMGT reference sequences to assign V, D and J gene segments. Each retained sequence needed at least a six-nucleotide match to both a V gene segment and a J gene segment. A rearrangement was called productive if the CDR3 had no stop codons and remained in frame with V and J, and every other rearrangement was called non-productive. Following IMGT convention, CDR3 was defined as the stretch from the second conserved V-encoded cysteine to the conserved J-encoded phenylalanine. The earlier analysis of about 500 of the donors excluded sequences that lacked an unambiguous match to a single V gene segment. An earlier analysis of approximately 590 of the donors classified V segments as functional when productive rearrangements were above 56.7% and as segregating when the standard deviation between donors was above 5%. A statistical classification framework was built to diagnose cytomegalovirus status from the catalog of TCR beta chain sequences. In a later analysis, V and J genes were assigned by comparing TCR nucleotide sequences against IMGT/GENE-DB human TR gene sequences. Using the TCRdist pipeline, a later analysis assigned CDR3 sequences along with most-parsimonious VDJ recombination scenarios. In a later analysis, each TCR beta chain was defined by its CDR3 amino acid sequence together with its V-gene family, and reads without a unique V-gene family were excluded. A later analysis removed roughly 590 highly shared, low-generation-probability nucleotide sequences to deal with suspected cross-contamination and a sequencing artifact. In a later analysis, a clonal expansion index was calculated for each public chain from normalized within-repertoire ranks of inferred template counts. In a later analysis, generation probabilities were computed using a VDJ recombination model fitted to out-of-frame rearrangements, and the results were checked against IGoR. In a later analysis, TCR-TCR, TCR-HLA and TCR-CMV co-occurrence was scored with hypergeometric tests, and a repertoire-size bias correction was applied to TCR pairs. In a later analysis, false discovery rates were estimated by permuting HLA or CMV assignments 20 times. In a later analysis, co-occurring TCRs were grouped using DBSCAN, and TCRdist sequence similarity was added for clustering within HLA-allele-positive subsets. For co-occurrence clustering, repertoires with fewer than 30,000 or more than 120,000 public chains were excluded, along with a handful of repertoires with anomalous nucleotide sharing. TCRdb stores this immuneACCESS table with in-frame sequences only. Part of the clones is absent; in the studies checked, under half of the shortfall reflects unresolved V genes, and no reason is known for the rest. V and J calls and clone size follow that table, whereas D and trimming were derived from the DNA. Here the sample has roughly 140,000 clones; around 73% occur a single time. The ten largest clones add up to approximately 14% of the sample.

In the case of this clone: The clone's antigen remains unknown. Per-nucleotide qualities are absent, and no much larger clonotype sits a single base away.

V is reduced by 3 bases and J by 7 bases, leaving a spacing of 12 bases between them. The germline V gene supplies CDR1 MGHRA and CDR2 YSYEKL. The CDR3, from cysteine to phenylalanine, totals 14 residues. Only the CDR3 DNA is retained, 42 bases long and in frame from the first base. In total, 500 to 700 healthy bone marrow donors made up the cohort. At the time of sampling, all cohort members were nominally healthy, though unrecorded immune exposures were likely present. CMV serostatus was positive for about 290 and negative for about 50% of the roughly 700 cohort members, and was not recorded for this donor. A peripheral blood sample was provided by each donor, and peripheral blood mononuclear cells were used for TCR beta sequencing. The Qiagen DNeasy Blood Extraction Kit was used to extract genomic DNA from the blood cell samples. On the study overall, not on this receptor specifically: CMV serostatus was the only immune exposure information available for the cohort. Because HLA typing was missing for some donors at each locus, association tests included only the typed subset. A later genetic analysis associated a missense DCLRE1C variant with V-gene and J-gene trimming of TCR beta chains, and an independent cohort replicated the association. A group of highly shared sequence variants was considered likely to be a technical artifact of the sequencing pipeline. Most TCR sequences were observed very rarely across donors, whereas some public TCRs were present in many individuals. A later analysis found that HLA-associated TCR beta chains were more clonally expanded and had lower generation probabilities than equally common non-associated chains. Several of the top co-occurrence clusters appeared to be linked to parvovirus B19, influenza, CMV and Epstein-Barr virus, according to a later analysis. Specific HLA alleles were associated with 16,951 TCR beta sequences at a false discovery rate of 0.05 in a later analysis. Strong co-occurrence of HLA alleles, especially DR and DQ, made assigning TCR associations to individual alleles difficult. Most CMV-associated TCR beta chains appeared to be HLA-restricted in a later analysis, and the HLA associations seemed to be driven largely by CMV exposure. The authors suggested that the approach could potentially be generalized to other disease states and immunological phenotypes. A total of 164 TCR beta chains were listed by the study as associated with cytomegalovirus. The classifier was reported to diagnose cytomegalovirus status with high specificity and sensitivity in both the original cohort and the validation cohort. Correlated functional status among segregating V segments might reflect linkage disequilibrium, but an unknown experimental factor could not be ruled out. The earlier analysis of some 560 of the donors excluded 15 to 20 rarely observed V segments, including chromosome 9 orphons, because counts were too low. Broadly in line with IMGT annotations, most TCR beta V segments showed up in productive rearrangements about 90% or about 30% of the time in an earlier analysis of about 500 of the donors. The cohort was sequenced for TCR beta chains only, and without alpha or paired-chain data the features that could be detected were limited. Presence/absence analyses assumed roughly uniform sequencing depth across donors, an assumption that may not hold. A further reported finding was that TCR beta sequences accurately predicted the HLA-A and HLA-B alleles for most subjects in the first cohort. In a later analysis, the rate of TCR association differed among HLA loci, with DRB1 alleles having the most associated TCRs and HLA-C alleles having the fewest. In vitro tests confirmed that a few of the cytomegalovirus-associated TCR beta chains recognize cytomegalovirus antigens. Compared with the approximately 700-donor mean, donors in an Asian-associated ancestry cluster had fewer N-insertions in productive TCRs, according to a later genetic analysis. The 87-base-pair reads could not distinguish some IMGT-functional V segments, including TRBV6-2 and TRBV6-3, so those segments were excluded.

In this chain, TRBV4-1 is recombined with TRBJ2-2; 5 matching bases give a weak D call of TRBD2. This receptor was identified in a human donor in good health. The material sequenced was PBMCs. The DNA sequence reads TGCGCCAGCAGCCAGTCCGCCGAGGGCGGGGAGCTGTTTTTT. Its translation reads: CASSQSAEGGELFF.